This is a list of T cell receptor beta chains from one sample in a study of identifying expanded T cells in peripheral blood. The protocol was immunoSEQ multiplex PCR, while the TCRdb copy is restricted to in-frame clones and leaves out a portion. Of about 85,000 clones listed, 88% were seen once; the top ten hold under 20%. Sequenced sample: blood. The receptors originated from a person between 18 and 75 years old in good health. Each CDR3 is given with its conserved first and last residue. The D gene is left open where the match is weak. For some rows the clone size is stated as once, few or many, or as a class when expanded; others skip it.

CDR3 protein	CDR3 DNA	clone size	CDR3 length	D gene	V gene	J gene
CASGLVRQLGTDTQYF	TGTGCTAGTGGTTTGGTACGTCAGCTTGGGACAGATACGCAGTATTTT	-	16	-	TRBV12-5	TRBJ2-3
CASGSPGPLAGGPDSYEQFF	TGTGCTAGTGGCTCCCCGGGTCCTCTAGCGGGGGGGCCGGATAGCTATGAGCAGTTCTTC	-	20	TRBD2	TRBV12-5	TRBJ2-1
CAITAGRMNTEAFF	TGTGCCATCACGGCGGGACGGATGAACACTGAAGCTTTCTTT	once	14	-	TRBV10-3	TRBJ1-1
CASSGRDGTYNEQFF	TGTGCCAGCAGTGGCCGGGACGGGACCTACAATGAGCAGTTCTTC	-	15	-	TRBV6-1	TRBJ2-1
CASSVTDSYEQYF	TGCGCCAGCAGCGTGACAGACTCCTACGAGCAGTACTTC	-	13	-	TRBV4-1	TRBJ2-7
CASSQDPGVGETQYF	TGCGCCAGCAGCCAAGATCCGGGGGTCGGCGAGACCCAGTACTTC	-	15	-	TRBV4-3	TRBJ2-5
CASSQDPSVGEQQYF	TGTGCCAGCAGCCAAGACCCTTCCGTAGGGGAGCAGCAGTACTTC	-	15	-	TRBV4-2	TRBJ2-7
CASSLLSTDTQYF	TGTGCCAGCAGCTTACTCAGCACAGATACGCAGTATTTT	-	13	-	TRBV7-2	TRBJ2-3
CASSLEGARTYEQYF	TGTGCCAGCAGCTTGGAGGGGGCGCGAACCTACGAGCAGTACTTC	-	15	TRBD1	TRBV5-4	TRBJ2-7
CASSLNSRSGDTTYEQYF	TGTGCCAGCAGCTTAAACTCCCGTTCCGGGGATACGACCTACGAGCAGTACTTC	-	18	-	TRBV7-9	TRBJ2-7
CASRLANVITDTQYF	TGTGCCAGCAGGTTAGCGAATGTAATCACAGATACGCAGTATTTT	once	15	-	TRBV7-2	TRBJ2-3
CASSLVQGRGYTF	TGTGCCAGCAGTTTAGTACAGGGACGTGGCTACACCTTC	-	13	-	TRBV28	TRBJ1-2
CASRHRVAANSPLHF	TGTGCCAGCAGACACAGGGTTGCGGCTAATTCACCCCTCCACTTT	few	15	-	TRBV2	TRBJ1-6
CASTPRWGTENIQYF	TGTGCCAGCACCCCCAGATGGGGAACTGAAAACATTCAGTACTTC	-	15	-	TRBV2	TRBJ2-4
CASSSVGNREQYF	TGTGCCAGCAGTAGCGTCGGGAATCGCGAGCAGTACTTC	-	13	-	TRBV27	TRBJ2-7
CASSYRGTGGNYGYTF	TGTGCCAGCAGTTACAGAGGGACAGGGGGCAACTATGGCTACACCTTC	once	16	TRBD1	TRBV6-5	TRBJ1-2
CASSVAGAAGNIQYF	TGTGCCAGCAGTGTTGCAGGGGCCGCCGGAAACATTCAGTACTTC	-	15	-	TRBV25-1	TRBJ2-4
CATSIAVFLHSGANVLTF	TGTGCCACCAGCATCGCAGTATTTTTACACTCTGGGGCCAACGTCCTGACTTTC	-	18	-	TRBV15	TRBJ2-6
CATSRDISNYGYTF	TGTGCCACCAGCAGAGATATCAGCAACTATGGCTACACCTTC	-	14	-	TRBV15	TRBJ1-2
CASRGQGDEQFF	TGTGCCAGCAGAGGACAGGGGGATGAGCAGTTCTTC	-	12	TRBD1	TRBV7-9	TRBJ2-1
CASSLTRWSEQYF	TGTGCCAGCAGTTTGACCCGCTGGTCTGAGCAGTACTTC	-	13	-	TRBV27	TRBJ2-7
CASSPGRKFYGYTF	TGTGCCAGCAGCCCGGGACGAAAATTTTATGGCTACACCTTC	-	14	-	TRBV5-5	TRBJ1-2
CASSLEADTQYF	TGTGCCAGCAGCTTGGAGGCAGATACGCAGTATTTT	-	12	-	TRBV5-5	TRBJ2-3
CASSSGTAIALVYGYTF	TGTGCCAGCAGTTCCGGGACAGCAATCGCACTAGTCTATGGCTACACCTTC	-	17	TRBD1	TRBV27	TRBJ1-2
CASSVGGYTGELFF	TGTGCCAGCAGCGTCGGAGGCTACACCGGGGAGCTGTTTTTT	-	14	-	TRBV5-4	TRBJ2-2
CASSSGGQGGVQETQYF	TGTGCCAGCAGCTCGGGGGGGCAAGGAGGAGTCCAAGAGACCCAGTACTTC	-	17	TRBD2	TRBV7-9	TRBJ2-5
CASRAPGQGFDYGYTF	TGTGCCAGCAGGGCCCCGGGTCAGGGATTCGACTATGGCTACACCTTC	-	16	-	TRBV5-6	TRBJ1-2
CASSYTARGSYNEQFF	TGTGCCAGCAGTTACACGGCCCGGGGATCCTACAATGAGCAGTTCTTC	-	16	-	TRBV6-5	TRBJ2-1
CASGRDRGFGDYGYTF	TGTGCCAGCGGACGGGACAGGGGTTTTGGAGACTATGGCTACACCTTC	-	16	TRBD1	TRBV5-4	TRBJ1-2
CASSTRTGGNSPLHF	TGTGCCAGCAGTACCCGGACAGGCGGTAATTCACCCCTCCACTTT	-	15	TRBD1	TRBV6-1	TRBJ1-6
CASSTRQGAGNTIYF	TGTGCCAGCAGTACTCGACAGGGCGCTGGAAACACCATATATTTT	-	15	TRBD1	TRBV28	TRBJ1-3
CAWSRIQTGELFF	TGTGCCTGGAGTAGGATTCAGACCGGGGAGCTGTTTTTT	-	13	-	TRBV30	TRBJ2-2
CASSSRSEGISTYEQYF	TGTGCCAGCAGTTCCAGATCGGAGGGGATCTCCACCTACGAGCAGTACTTC	-	17	-	TRBV27	TRBJ2-7
CASSTQGGRGSPLHF	TGTGCCAGCAGTACGCAAGGGGGGCGCGGGTCACCCCTCCACTTT	few	15	-	TRBV2	TRBJ1-6
CASRGTAGNTIYF	TGTGCCAGCCGTGGGACAGCTGGAAACACCATATATTTT	-	13	TRBD1	TRBV6-1	TRBJ1-3
CASSRGSSSSVYEQYF	TGTGCCAGTAGCCGGGGGTCGAGCAGTTCGGTCTACGAGCAGTACTTC	-	16	-	TRBV19	TRBJ2-7
CASSQGRGLGETQYF	TGTGCCAGCAGCCAAGGTCGGGGTCTGGGGGAGACCCAGTACTTC	-	15	-	TRBV4-2	TRBJ2-5
CASSPGLNYGYTF	TGTGCCAGCAGCCCGGGACTTAACTATGGCTACACCTTC	once	13	-	TRBV5-6	TRBJ1-2
CASSQARGSLEAFF	TGTGCCAGCAGCCAAGCTAGGGGTTCTCTTGAAGCTTTCTTT	-	14	-	TRBV14	TRBJ1-1
CASSPPEGEFTLHF	TGTGCCAGCTCCCCACCTGAGGGGGAATTCACCCTCCACTTT	-	14	-	TRBV18	TRBJ1-6
CAWSGASGESTDTQYF	TGTGCCTGGAGTGGGGCTAGCGGGGAAAGCACAGATACGCAGTATTTT	-	16	TRBD2	TRBV30	TRBJ2-3
CASSLGQGSYGYTF	TGTGCCAGCAGCTTAGGACAGGGTAGCTATGGCTACACCTTC	-	14	TRBD1	TRBV7-9	TRBJ1-2
CASSQGPGQGGLDEQYF	TGCGCCAGCAGCCAAGGCCCGGGACAGGGGGGCCTCGACGAGCAGTACTTC	-	17	TRBD1	TRBV4-3	TRBJ2-7
CASSYDGMNTEAFF	TGTGCCAGCAGTTACGACGGGATGAACACTGAAGCTTTCTTT	-	14	-	TRBV6-6	TRBJ1-1
CASRPGGVNTEAFF	TGTGCCAGCAGGCCGGGGGGTGTGAACACTGAAGCTTTCTTT	-	14	-	TRBV6-5	TRBJ1-1
CASSWPTNNEQFF	TGTGCCAGCAGCTGGCCTACCAACAATGAGCAGTTCTTC	-	13	-	TRBV5-4	TRBJ2-1
CASSSGQGLGEQYF	TGTGCCAGCAGCTCGGGACAGGGGCTGGGAGAGCAGTACTTC	-	14	TRBD1	TRBV28	TRBJ2-7
CASSIRETQYF	TGTGCCAGCAGCATACGGGAGACCCAGTACTTC	-	11	-	TRBV2	TRBJ2-5
CASSLVARATEAFF	TGCGCCAGCAGCTTGGTCGCCAGGGCCACTGAAGCTTTCTTT	-	14	-	TRBV5-1	TRBJ1-1
CASRSGWGQGTGELFF	-	-	16	-	TRBV21-1	TRBJ2-2
CASSQEYRVGYTF	TGCGCCAGCAGCCAAGAGTACAGGGTTGGCTACACCTTC	-	13	-	TRBV4-1	TRBJ1-2
CAISTQNGYTF	TGTGCCATCAGTACCCAAAATGGCTACACCTTC	-	11	-	TRBV10-3	TRBJ1-2
CASSPVGLGGGSYNEQFF	TGTGCCAGCAGCCCGGTTGGTTTAGGAGGGGGCTCCTACAATGAGCAGTTCTTC	-	18	-	TRBV7-7	TRBJ2-1